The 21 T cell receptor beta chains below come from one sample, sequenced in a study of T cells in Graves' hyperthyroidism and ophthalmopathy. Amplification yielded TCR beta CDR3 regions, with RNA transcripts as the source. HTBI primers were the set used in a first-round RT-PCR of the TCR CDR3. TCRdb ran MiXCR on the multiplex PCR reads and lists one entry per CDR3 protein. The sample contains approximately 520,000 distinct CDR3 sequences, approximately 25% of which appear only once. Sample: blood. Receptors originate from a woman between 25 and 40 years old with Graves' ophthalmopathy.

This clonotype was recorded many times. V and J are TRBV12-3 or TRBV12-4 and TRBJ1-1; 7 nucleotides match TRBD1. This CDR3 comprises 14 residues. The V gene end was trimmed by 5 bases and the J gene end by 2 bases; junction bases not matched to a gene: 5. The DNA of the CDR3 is TGTGCCAGCAGTGGCAGGGGGTATAACACTGAAGCTTTCTTT. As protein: CASSGRGYNTEAFF.

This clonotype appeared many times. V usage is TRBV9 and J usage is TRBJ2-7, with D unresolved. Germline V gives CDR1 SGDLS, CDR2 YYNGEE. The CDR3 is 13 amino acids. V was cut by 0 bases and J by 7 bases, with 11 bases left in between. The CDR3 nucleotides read TGTGCCAGCAGCGTAGCTTCTCTATGGGAGCAGTACTTC. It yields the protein CASSVASLWEQYF.

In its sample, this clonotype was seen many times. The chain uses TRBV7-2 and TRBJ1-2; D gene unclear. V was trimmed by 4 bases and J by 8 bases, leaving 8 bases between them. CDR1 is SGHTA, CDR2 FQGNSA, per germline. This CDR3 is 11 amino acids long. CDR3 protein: CASSSSWGYTF. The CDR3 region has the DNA TGTGCCAGCAGCTCCAGTTGGGGCTACACCTTC.

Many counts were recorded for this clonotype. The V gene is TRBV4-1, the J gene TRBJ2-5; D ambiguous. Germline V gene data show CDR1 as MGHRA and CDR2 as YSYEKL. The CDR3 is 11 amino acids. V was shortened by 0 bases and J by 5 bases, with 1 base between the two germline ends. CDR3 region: CASSQEETQYF. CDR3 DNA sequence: TGCGCCAGCAGCCAAGAGGAGACCCAGTACTTC.

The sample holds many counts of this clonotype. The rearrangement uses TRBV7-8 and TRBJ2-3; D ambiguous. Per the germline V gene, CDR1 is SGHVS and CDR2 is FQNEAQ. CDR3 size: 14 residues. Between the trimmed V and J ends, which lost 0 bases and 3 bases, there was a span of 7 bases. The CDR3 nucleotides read TGTGCCAGCAGCTTAGCGCCAGGAACAGATACGCAGTATTTT. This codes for CASSLAPGTDTQYF.

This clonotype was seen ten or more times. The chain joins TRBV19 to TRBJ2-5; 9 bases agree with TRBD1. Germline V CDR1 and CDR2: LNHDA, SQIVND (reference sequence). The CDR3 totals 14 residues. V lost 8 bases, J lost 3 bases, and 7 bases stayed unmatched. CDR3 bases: TGTGCCAGTCACCACCGGGACAGGGAAGAGACCCAGTACTTC. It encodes CASHHRDREETQYF.

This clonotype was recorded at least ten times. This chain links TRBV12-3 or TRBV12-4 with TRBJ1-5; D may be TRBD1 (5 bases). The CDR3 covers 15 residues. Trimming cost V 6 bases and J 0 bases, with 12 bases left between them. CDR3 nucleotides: TGTGCCAGCAGGCCCGGGACGAATAGCAATCAGCCCCAGCATTTT. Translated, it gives CASRPGTNSNQPQHF.

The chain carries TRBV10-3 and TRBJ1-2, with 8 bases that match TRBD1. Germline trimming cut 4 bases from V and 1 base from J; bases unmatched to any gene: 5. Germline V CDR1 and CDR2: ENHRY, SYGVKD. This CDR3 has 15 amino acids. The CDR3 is CAISGQGRGNYGYTF. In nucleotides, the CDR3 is TGTGCCATCAGTGGACAGGGGAGGGGTAACTATGGCTACACCTTC.

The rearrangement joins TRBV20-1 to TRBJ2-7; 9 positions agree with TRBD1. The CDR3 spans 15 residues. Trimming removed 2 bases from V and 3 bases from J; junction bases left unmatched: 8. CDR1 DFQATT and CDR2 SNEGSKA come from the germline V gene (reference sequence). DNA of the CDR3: TGCAGTGCTAGATTTCGGGACAGGGATTACTACGAGCAGTACTTC. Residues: CSARFRDRDYYEQYF.

CDR3 loop: CASSLKQFQETQYF. For the CDR3, the DNA is TGTGCCAGCAGCTTGAAACAGTTTCAAGAGACCCAGTACTTC. The gene calls are TRBV11-2 and TRBJ2-5, with D hard to call. The CDR3 is made up of 14 amino acids. The V and J ends lost 3 bases and 2 bases respectively, with 10 bases between them. CDR1 SGHAT and CDR2 FQNNGV come from the germline V gene.

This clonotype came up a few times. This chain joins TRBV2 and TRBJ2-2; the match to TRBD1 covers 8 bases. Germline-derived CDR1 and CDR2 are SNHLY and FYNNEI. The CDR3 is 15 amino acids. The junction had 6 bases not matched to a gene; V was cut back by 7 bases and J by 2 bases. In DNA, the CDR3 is TGTGCCAGCATGCTTGACAGGGGAAACACCGGGGAGCTGTTTTTT. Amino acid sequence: CASMLDRGNTGELFF. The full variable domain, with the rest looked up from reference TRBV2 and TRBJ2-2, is EPEVTQTPSHQVTQMGQEVILRCVPISNHLYFYWYRQILGQKVEFLVSFYNNEISEKSEIFDDQFSVERPDGSNFTLKIRSTKLEDSAMYFCASMLDRGNTGELFFGEGSRLTVL.

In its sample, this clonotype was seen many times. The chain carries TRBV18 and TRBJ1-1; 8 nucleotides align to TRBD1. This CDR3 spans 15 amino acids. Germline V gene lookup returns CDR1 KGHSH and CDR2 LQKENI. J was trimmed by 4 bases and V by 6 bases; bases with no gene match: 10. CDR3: CASSPSGQGATEAFF. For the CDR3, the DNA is TGTGCCAGCTCCCCTAGTGGACAGGGTGCCACTGAAGCTTTCTTT.

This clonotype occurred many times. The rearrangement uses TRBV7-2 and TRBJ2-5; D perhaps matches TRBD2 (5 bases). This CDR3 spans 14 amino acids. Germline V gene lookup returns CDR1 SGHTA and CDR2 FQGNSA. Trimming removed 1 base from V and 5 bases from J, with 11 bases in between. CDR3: CASSLGRSRETQYF. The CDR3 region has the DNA TGTGCCAGCAGCTTAGGGAGGTCCCGGGAGACCCAGTACTTC.

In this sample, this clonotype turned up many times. CDR3 amino acids: CASSYGLAGGRETQYF. The DNA for the CDR3 is TGTGCCAGCAGCTACGGACTAGCGGGGGGGCGAGAGACCCAGTACTTC. V and J are TRBV7-3 and TRBJ2-5; 15 bases match TRBD2. Germline CDR1 and CDR2: SGHTA and FQGTGA. The CDR3 is 16 amino acids. With V trimmed by 4 bases and J by 4 bases, 4 bases remained unmatched.

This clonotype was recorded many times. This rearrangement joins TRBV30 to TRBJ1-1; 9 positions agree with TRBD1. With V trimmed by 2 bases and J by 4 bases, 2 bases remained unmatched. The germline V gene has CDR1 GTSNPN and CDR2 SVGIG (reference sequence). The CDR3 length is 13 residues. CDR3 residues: CAWSKDRGTEAFF. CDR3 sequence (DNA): TGTGCCTGGAGTAAGGACAGGGGCACTGAAGCTTTCTTT.

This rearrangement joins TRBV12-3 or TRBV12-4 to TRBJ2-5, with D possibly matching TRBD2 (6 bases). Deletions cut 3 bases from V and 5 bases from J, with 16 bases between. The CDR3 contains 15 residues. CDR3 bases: TGTGCCAGCAGTTTCTGGTTGGGAGGTGGGGAGACCCAGTACTTC. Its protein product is CASSFWLGGGETQYF.

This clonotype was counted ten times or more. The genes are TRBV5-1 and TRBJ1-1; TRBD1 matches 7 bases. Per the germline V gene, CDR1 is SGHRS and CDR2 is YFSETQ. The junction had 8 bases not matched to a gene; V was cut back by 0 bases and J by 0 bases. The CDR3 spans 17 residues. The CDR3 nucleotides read TGCGCCAGCAGCTTGGAGGGACAGAAATACATGAACACTGAAGCTTTCTTT. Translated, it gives CASSLEGQKYMNTEAFF.

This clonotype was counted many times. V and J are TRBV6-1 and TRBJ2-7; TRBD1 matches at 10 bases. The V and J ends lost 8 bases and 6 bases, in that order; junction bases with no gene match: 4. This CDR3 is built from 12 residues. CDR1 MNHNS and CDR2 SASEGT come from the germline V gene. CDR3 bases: TGTGCCAGCGGGACAGGGGACCGCGAGCAGTACTTC. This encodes CASGTGDREQYF.

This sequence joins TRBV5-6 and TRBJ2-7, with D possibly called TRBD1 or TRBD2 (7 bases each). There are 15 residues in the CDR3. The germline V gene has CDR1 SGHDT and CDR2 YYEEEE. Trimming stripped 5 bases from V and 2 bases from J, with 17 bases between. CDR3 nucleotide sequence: TGTGCCAGCAGGATGGAGGCAGGGGGGGCCTACGAGCAGTACTTC. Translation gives CASRMEAGGAYEQYF.

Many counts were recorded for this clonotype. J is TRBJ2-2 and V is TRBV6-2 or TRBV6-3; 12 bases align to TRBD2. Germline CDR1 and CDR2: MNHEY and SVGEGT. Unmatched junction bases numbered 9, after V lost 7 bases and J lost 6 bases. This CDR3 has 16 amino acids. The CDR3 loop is CASTYGLAGPAGELFF. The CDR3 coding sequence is TGTGCCAGCACCTACGGACTAGCGGGGCCCGCCGGGGAGCTGTTTTTT.

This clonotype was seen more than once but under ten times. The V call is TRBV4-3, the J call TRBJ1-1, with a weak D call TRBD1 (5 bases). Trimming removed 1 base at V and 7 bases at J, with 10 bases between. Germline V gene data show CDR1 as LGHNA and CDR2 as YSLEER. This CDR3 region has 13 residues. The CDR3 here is CASSQAGLGEAFF. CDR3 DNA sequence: TGCGCCAGCAGCCAAGCAGGGCTGGGTGAAGCTTTCTTT.